The next 10 T cell receptor beta chains were all read from a single sample in a study of T cell responses to AZD1222 COVID-19 vaccine. Method: immunoSEQ multiplex PCR; TCRdb's copy keeps in-frame clones and lacks some. The sample lists 90,000 to 150,000 clones; roughly 85% were seen once. The sample here was peripheral blood, taken on day 0 of AZD1222 vaccination. These receptors were obtained from an adult in good health.

The chain combines TRBV3-1 (or the pseudogene TRBV3-2) with TRBJ2-1; perhaps TRBD2 as D (7 bases). Germline V gene data show CDR1 as LGHDT and CDR2 as YNNKEL (reference sequence). The V gene lost 4 bases and the J gene lost 0 bases, with 25 bases spanning the gap. The CDR3 spans 20 residues. This CDR3 reads CASSLGLGGNRNSSYNEQFF. The CDR3 DNA is TGTGCCAGCAGCCTAGGACTAGGGGGGAATCGGAATAGCTCCTACAATGAGCAGTTCTTC.

The CDR3 region is CASSLLNNEKLFF. The CDR3 DNA reads TGTGCCAGCAGCTTACTGAACAATGAAAAACTGTTTTTT. V is TRBV7-9 and J is TRBJ1-4; no reliable D call. CDR1 SEHNR and CDR2 FQNEAQ come from the germline V gene (reference sequence). The CDR3 consists of 13 residues. V lost 2 bases and J lost 5, with 6 bases in between.

V gene TRBV30 combines with J gene TRBJ1-1; TRBD1 is a possible D gene (6 bases). CDR1 is GTSNPN and CDR2 is SVGIG in the germline V gene (reference sequence). The germline V and J ends were trimmed by 3 bases and 1 base, with 9 bases remaining between them. The CDR3 has 13 residues. The CDR3 reads CAWRRTANTEAFF. CDR3 DNA: TGTGCCTGGAGGAGGACAGCGAACACTGAAGCTTTCTTT.

The chain links TRBV19 to TRBJ1-5, with TRBD1 identical over 12 bases. V gave up 5 bases and J gave up 7 bases; unmatched junction bases: 3. CDR1 and CDR2 (germline): LNHDA, SQIVND (reference sequence). The CDR3 runs to 14 residues. The CDR3 sequence: CASSGTGGLQPQHF. The DNA of the CDR3 is TGTGCCAGTAGTGGGACAGGGGGCTTGCAGCCCCAGCATTTT.

V and J are TRBV7-8 and TRBJ2-5; D gene unclear. Trimming pared 4 bases from V and 5 bases from J, leaving 8 bases between. Germline V CDR1 and CDR2: SGHVS, FQNEAQ. The CDR3 covers 12 residues. In DNA, the CDR3 is TGTGCCAGCAGCTCTCCGATGGAGACCCAGTACTTC. Encoded protein: CASSSPMETQYF.

The chain combines TRBV6-5 with TRBJ1-2; 8 bases line up with TRBD1. V shed 2 bases and J 7 bases; nucleotides not matched to a gene: 12. The germline V gene encodes CDR1 MNHEY and CDR2 SVGAGI. The CDR3 runs 16 residues. The CDR3 sequence: CASSYVNQGQGAGYTF. The CDR3 region has the DNA TGTGCCAGCAGTTACGTGAATCAAGGACAGGGTGCTGGCTACACCTTC.

The chain joins TRBV25-1 to TRBJ1-2, with no clear D. This CDR3 has 13 amino acids. V lost 3 bases, J lost 7 bases, and 12 bases lay in between. Germline CDR1 reads MGHDK; CDR2 reads SYGVNS. The CDR3: CASSDRNTAGYTF. CDR3 in DNA: TGTGCCAGCAGTGACAGGAACACAGCTGGCTACACCTTC.

The V and J genes are TRBV7-2 and TRBJ1-1; 7 nucleotides match TRBD1. Trimming at V came to 5 bases and at J to 1 base, leaving 13 bases not matched to a gene. The CDR3 has 17 residues. The V gene's germline CDR1 is SGHTA and CDR2 FQGNSA. Here the CDR3 DNA reads TGTGCCAGCAGCGTATCGACAGGGTTCTGGGGGAACACTGAAGCTTTCTTT. This sequence encodes CASSVSTGFWGNTEAFF.

This chain connects TRBV20-1 to TRBJ1-6, with a possible D match to TRBD1 (5 bases). Germline V CDR1 and CDR2: DFQATT, SNEGSKA (reference sequence). V was shortened by 3 bases and J by 7 bases, with 7 bases between the two germline ends. There are 12 residues in the CDR3. CDR3 in DNA: TGCAGTGCTAGTAGGGGAAATTCACCCCTCCACTTT. Its translation: CSASRGNSPLHF.

The genes are TRBV29-1 and TRBJ1-4; weak D call: TRBD1 (6 bases). Trimming shortened V by 4 bases and J by 7 bases, and 13 bases separated the two germline ends. This CDR3 is built from 13 residues. The germline gives CDR1 SQVTM, CDR2 ANQGSEA. For the CDR3, the DNA is TGCAGCGTTGGCCTACAGGGTGGTGAAAAACTGTTTTTT. Translated, it gives CSVGLQGGEKLFF.